This T cell receptor (beta chain) was captured in a study of blood T cell repertoires in COVID-19. Germline CDR1 and CDR2: MDHEN and SYDVKM. The CDR3 is 15 amino acids. Deletions cut 7 bases from V and 3 bases from J, with 16 bases between. Only in-frame clones appear in the TCRdb table, and some are missing; sequencing was by immunoSEQ multiplex PCR. The repertoire holds over 140,000 clones, with about 82% as singletons. The chain is built from TRBV28 and TRBJ1-5; possibly TRBD1 for D (6 bases). The sequence was obtained from a woman older than 75 with active or convalescent COVID-19. The sample comprised peripheral blood. Here the CDR3 DNA reads TGTGCCAGCACCATTCGGGGGGCGGTCAATCAGCCCCAGCATTTT. As protein: CASTIRGAVNQPQHF.